What follows describes a single TCR beta chain. What it recognizes is unknown. Sequenced by immunoSEQ multiplex PCR; TCRdb stores in-frame clones only, minus some. Among roughly 20,000 clones listed, roughly 78% were seen once. This entry belongs to a study of OX40 agonist ivuxolimab in advanced cancers. Study-level background: Antecedent anti-PD-1, anti-PD-L1 or anti-CTLA-4 therapy was permissible, with roughly 40% having received some. Partial responses were seen in three patients, one with hepatocellular carcinoma and two with cutaneous melanoma. Broader study findings: The CD4+ and CD8+ T cells in the blood had expanded clonally by week 6 at 0.1 to 3.0 mg/kg.

Patients were ineligible given autoimmune disease history or systemic immunosuppression. Germline loops: CDR1 SGDLS, CDR2 YYNGEE. This CDR3 is 12 amino acids long. Trimming stripped 3 bases from V and 6 bases from J, with 9 bases between. This chain links TRBV9 with TRBJ1-1; D is unclear. This sequence was found in an adult with an advanced solid tumor such as melanoma, head and neck, liver or kidney cancer. The source material was CD4+ or CD8+ T cells sorted from blood, sampled in a trial of the OX40 agonist ivuxolimab. The CDR3: CASSGFGSEAFF. Written as DNA, the CDR3 is TGTGCCAGCAGCGGTTTCGGATCTGAAGCTTTCTTT.